These 20 T cell receptor beta chains were sequenced from one sample in a study of shared clonotypes between healthy human individuals. Here immunoSEQ multiplex PCR was the method, and the copy in TCRdb shows in-frame clones only, minus some. The sample lists over a million clones; roughly 96% were seen once. What was sequenced was naive CD4+ T cells sorted from blood. Subset described: CD45RA+ positively selected. All receptors derive from a man aged 25-45 years in good health.

This chain's CDR3 is CASSSVGQGAYEQYF. Written as DNA, the CDR3 is TGCGCCAGCAGCTCGGTGGGACAGGGGGCCTACGAGCAGTACTTC. The V gene is TRBV5-1, the J gene TRBJ2-7; TRBD1 aligns across 11 bases. There are 15 residues in the CDR3. Looked up from germline, CDR1 is SGHRS and CDR2 is YFSETQ. V gave up 3 bases and J gave up 2 bases; unmatched junction bases: 4. Full variable domain (missing parts from reference TRBV5-1 and TRBJ2-7): KAGVTQTPRYLIKTRGQQVTLSCSPISGHRSVSWYQQTPGQGLQFLFEYFSETQRNKGNFPGRFSGRQFSNSRSEMNVSTLELGDSALYLCASSSVGQGAYEQYFGPGTRLTVT.

The chain has TRBV18 and TRBJ2-7; 8 positions match TRBD2. CDR3 length: 14 amino acids. Trimming took 3 bases from V and 2 from J; bases not matched to a gene: 3. Germline assignment: CDR1 KGHSH and CDR2 LQKENI. CDR3 nucleotides: TGTGCCAGCTCACCCAGCGGGGGACCCTACGAGCAGTACTTC. It codes for CASSPSGGPYEQYF.

DNA of the CDR3: TGTGCCAGCAGCTTAGGTCGTTGGGGAACAGCGACTGGAAACACCATATATTTT. Its protein product is CASSLGRWGTATGNTIYF. V and J are TRBV7-2 and TRBJ1-3; no firm D call. Trimming took off 1 base at V and 2 bases at J, with 18 bases between the two ends. Germline CDR1 and CDR2: SGHTA and FQGNSA. This CDR3 has 18 amino acids. Together with reference TRBV7-2 and TRBJ1-3, the CDR3 gives the full variable domain: GAGVSQSPSNKVTEKGKDVELRCDPISGHTALYWYRQSLGQGLEFLIYFQGNSAPDKSGLPSDRFSAERTGGSVSTLTIQRTQQEDSAVYLCASSLGRWGTATGNTIYFGEGSWLTVV.

This chain connects TRBV5-5 to TRBJ1-1; D is unresolved. Germline assignment: CDR1 SGHKS and CDR2 YYEKEE (reference sequence). This CDR3 region has 16 residues. V dropped 0 bases and J dropped 4 bases, with 16 bases sitting between them. The CDR3 reads CASSLERLALGTEAFF. DNA of the CDR3: TGTGCCAGCAGCTTGGAACGTTTGGCTTTGGGCACTGAAGCTTTCTTT.

This clone occurred once. Other DNA variants within this sample encode the same CDR3. The chain employs TRBV28 and TRBJ1-5, with TRBD1 identical over 9 bases. Germline V gives CDR1 MDHEN, CDR2 SYDVKM. V was pared by 3 bases and J by 4 bases, with 4 bases of the junction left unmatched. The CDR3 is made up of 15 amino acids. DNA for the CDR3: TGTGCCAGCAGTTTGAGCGGACAGGGGAATCAGCCCCAGCATTTT. Protein: CASSLSGQGNQPQHF.

The sample holds one count of this clone. This chain joins TRBV9 and TRBJ1-2; tentatively, D is TRBD1 (5 bases). This CDR3 comprises 14 residues. Germline-derived CDR1 and CDR2 are SGDLS and YYNGEE. With 5 bases removed from V and 0 bases from J, the gap between germline ends came to 11 bases. The CDR3 nucleotides read TGTGCCAGCAGTGGGACTCAGACTAACTATGGCTACACCTTC. Translated: CASSGTQTNYGYTF.

The rearrangement joins TRBV5-1 to TRBJ2-7, with TRBD1 matching 7 bases. J gave up 0 bases and V 4 bases, and 4 bases lay outside the gene matches. This CDR3 has 14 amino acids. Germline CDR1 reads SGHRS; CDR2 reads YFSETQ. Here the CDR3 reads CASSMGQLSYEQYF. Written as DNA, the CDR3 is TGCGCCAGCAGCATGGGACAGCTCTCCTACGAGCAGTACTTC.

J is TRBJ2-1 and V is TRBV4-1; the D gene is possibly TRBD1 (6 bases). Trimming shortened V by 7 bases and J by 4 bases, and 14 bases separated the two germline ends. The CDR3 covers 14 residues. Germline CDR1 is MGHRA and CDR2 is YSYEKL. The CDR3 sequence: CASNNGGEYNEQFF. In DNA, the CDR3 is TGCGCCAGCAATAATGGGGGCGAGTACAATGAGCAGTTCTTC.

V usage is TRBV6-1 and J usage is TRBJ2-1; D is uncertain. CDR3 length equals 12 residues. CDR1 is MNHNS and CDR2 is SASEGT in the germline V gene. V lost 4 bases, J lost 7 bases, and 8 bases lay in between. CDR3 DNA: TGTGCCAGCAGTGTACTAAGTAATGAGCAGTTCTTC. Protein product: CASSVLSNEQFF.

The J gene is TRBJ2-3, the V gene TRBV2; TRBD1 might be the D (6 bases). Trimming left V 9 bases short and J 2 bases short, with 15 bases between. The CDR3 has 14 amino acids. Germline V gives CDR1 SNHLY, CDR2 FYNNEI. CDR3 in amino acids: CASNREWNTDTQYF. CDR3 sequence (DNA): TGTGCCAGTAACAGGGAGTGGAACACAGATACGCAGTATTTT.

V usage is TRBV14 and J usage is TRBJ2-1; 8 nucleotides line up with TRBD2. After removal of 2 bases from V and 5 bases from J, the junction contained 2 bases not matched to a gene. The CDR3 is made up of 14 amino acids. Per germline, CDR1 SGHDN and CDR2 FVKESK. CDR3 nucleotide sequence: TGTGCCAGCAGCCAATTACTAGCGGACAATGAGCAGTTCTTC. This sequence encodes CASSQLLADNEQFF.

The V call is TRBV7-9, the J call TRBJ2-3, with a tentative D call TRBD2 (6 bases). CDR3 length: 15 amino acids. Germline values: CDR1 SEHNR, CDR2 FQNEAQ (reference sequence). With 7 bases removed from V and 5 bases from J, the gap between germline ends came to 19 bases. The CDR3 protein is CASTRRGTGVDTQYF. The DNA for the CDR3 is TGTGCCAGCACCAGACGCGGGACTGGGGTAGATACGCAGTATTTT.

The rearrangement joins TRBV7-9 to TRBJ2-5, with D perhaps TRBD2 (5 bases). Trimming removed 5 bases at V and 7 bases at J, with 8 bases between. The germline gives CDR1 SEHNR, CDR2 FQNEAQ (reference sequence). The CDR3 runs to 11 residues. Here the CDR3 DNA reads TGTGCCAGCAGCCCGGACTTGACCCAGTACTTC. Protein sequence: CASSPDLTQYF.

This sequence joins TRBV6-1 and TRBJ2-2, with D hard to call. The CDR3 totals 14 residues. Per germline, CDR1 MNHNS and CDR2 SASEGT. V was trimmed by 3 bases and J by 3 bases, leaving 8 bases between them. In DNA, the CDR3 is TGTGCCAGCAGTGAGATTGGATACACCGGGGAGCTGTTTTTT. It specifies CASSEIGYTGELFF.

The V and J genes are TRBV27 and TRBJ1-3; the D is unclear. CDR3 length equals 16 residues. In germline, CDR1 is MNHEY, CDR2 SMNVEV (reference sequence). The ends were cut back, 6 bases at V and 3 bases at J, with 18 bases in the middle. The DNA for the CDR3 is TGTGCCAGCAGCTTTGTTGGTAAAGGGCTTGGAAACACCATATATTTT. It yields the protein CASSFVGKGLGNTIYF.

Concerning this clone itself: This sample includes further DNA sequences coding for the same CDR3. The chain couples TRBV19 to TRBJ2-2; no definite D call. The germline CDR1 and CDR2 sequences are LNHDA and SQIVND (reference sequence). The CDR3 contains 14 residues. Trimming cost V 1 base and J 4 bases, with 7 bases left between them. CDR3 DNA: TGTGCCAGTAGTATAGTTGGCAGCACCGGGGAGCTGTTTTTT. It encodes CASSIVGSTGELFF.

The chain carries TRBV29-1 and TRBJ2-7, with D perhaps matching TRBD1 (5 bases). Trimming left V 5 bases short and J 2 bases short, with 7 bases between. This CDR3 is built from 11 residues. Germline values: CDR1 SQVTM, CDR2 ANQGSEA. The CDR3 DNA reads TGCAGCGTTCAGGGTCCCTACGAGCAGTACTTC. Protein sequence: CSVQGPYEQYF.

The V and J genes are TRBV11-2 and TRBJ1-1; D perhaps matches TRBD1 (5 bases). Germline V gene lookup returns CDR1 SGHAT and CDR2 FQNNGV. V lost 4 bases and J 6 bases, leaving 12 bases between the germline ends. The CDR3 has 13 residues. The CDR3 DNA sequence: TGTGCCAGCAGCTATAGGTGGGGGTCTGAAGCTTTCTTT. Protein sequence: CASSYRWGSEAFF.

The V call is TRBV19, the J call TRBJ2-4, with D perhaps TRBD1 or TRBD2 (5 bases each). Germline V CDR1 and CDR2: LNHDA, SQIVND (reference sequence). This CDR3 is built from 14 residues. V lost 3 bases and J 10 bases, leaving 16 bases between the germline ends. In nucleotides, the CDR3 is TGTGCCAGTAGTATTACACCCGGGGCCGGTATTCAGTACTTC. Translation: CASSITPGAGIQYF. The whole variable domain, filled in from reference TRBV19 and TRBJ2-4, reads DGGITQSPKYLFRKEGQNVTLSCEQNLNHDAMYWYRQDPGQGLRLIYYSQIVNDFQKGDIAEGYSVSREKKESFPLTVTSAQKNPTAFYLCASSITPGAGIQYFGAGTRLSVL.

The chain combines TRBV5-4 with TRBJ2-1; 10 bases line up with TRBD2. Germline V gene data show CDR1 as SGHNT and CDR2 as YYREEE (reference sequence). V lost 0 bases, J lost 8 bases, and 5 bases stayed unmatched. The CDR3 is 15 amino acids. CDR3 region: CASSLAGLATHEQFF. The CDR3 DNA reads as TGTGCCAGCAGCTTGGCGGGACTAGCGACCCATGAGCAGTTCTTC.